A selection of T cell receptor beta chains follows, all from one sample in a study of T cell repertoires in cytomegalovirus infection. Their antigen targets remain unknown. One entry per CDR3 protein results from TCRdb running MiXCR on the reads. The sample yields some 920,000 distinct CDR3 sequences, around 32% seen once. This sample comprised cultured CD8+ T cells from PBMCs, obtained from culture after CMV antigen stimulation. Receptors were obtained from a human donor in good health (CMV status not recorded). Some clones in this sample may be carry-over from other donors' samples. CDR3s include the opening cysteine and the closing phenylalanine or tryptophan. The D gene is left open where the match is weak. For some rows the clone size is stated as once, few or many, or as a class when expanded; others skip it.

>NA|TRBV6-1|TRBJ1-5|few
TGTGCCAGCAGTGAAGCGCTCACAGTGCATAGCAATCAGCCCCAGCATTTT
CASSEALTVHSNQPQHF
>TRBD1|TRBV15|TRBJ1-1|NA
TGTGCCACCAGCAGCCCCCCGACAGGGCACACTGAAGCTTTCTTT
CATSSPPTGHTEAFF
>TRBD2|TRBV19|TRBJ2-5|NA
TGTGCCAGTAGCCCGATAGCGGGGGGACCTCCGACCCAGTACTTC
CASSPIAGGPPTQYF
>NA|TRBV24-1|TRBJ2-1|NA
TGTGCCACCAGTGATTCACCTTACAATGAGCAGTTCTTC
CATSDSPYNEQFF
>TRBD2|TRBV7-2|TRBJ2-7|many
TGTGCCAGCAGCTCCCGGGTTGGGCTAGCGGACCTCTACGAGCAGTACTTC
CASSSRVGLADLYEQYF
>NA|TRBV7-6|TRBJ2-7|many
TGTGCCAGCAGCGTCAGGGAAAGGGGCCCCTACGAGCAGTACTTC
CASSVRERGPYEQYF
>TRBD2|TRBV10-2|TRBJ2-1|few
TGCGCCAGCAGTGGACTAGCGGGGGCCCCCCGCTCCTACAATGAGCAGTTCTTC
CASSGLAGAPRSYNEQFF
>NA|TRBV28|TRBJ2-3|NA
TGTGCCAGTAGGGGGGGCCTGGGCCACACAGATACGCAGTATTTT
CASRGGLGHTDTQYF
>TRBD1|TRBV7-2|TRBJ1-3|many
TGTGCCAGCAGCGGGACAGGACCTAGCTCTGGAAACACCATATATTTT
CASSGTGPSSGNTIYF
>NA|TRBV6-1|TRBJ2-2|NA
TGTGCCAGCAAACTCGCGGGGGAGCTGTTTTTT
CASKLAGELFF
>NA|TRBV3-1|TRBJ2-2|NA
TGTGCCAGCAGCCTCAAGGGACTGCGGGAGCTGTTTTTT
CASSLKGLRELFF
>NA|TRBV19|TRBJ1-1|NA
TGTGCCAGTCTCGCAGGGGATACTGAAGCTTTCTTT
CASLAGDTEAFF
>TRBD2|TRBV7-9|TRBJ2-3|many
TGTGCCAGCAGCTTACCCCCCCTTGGACTAGCGGGGTTCCCTAGCACAGATACGCAGTATTTT
CASSLPPLGLAGFPSTDTQYF
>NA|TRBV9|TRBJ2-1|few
TGTGCCAGTAGCGTAGGTGGGACAAGCTCCTACAATGAGCAGTTCTTC
CASSVGGTSSYNEQFF